The rows below give T cell receptor beta chains drawn from one sample of a study of T cell repertoires in cytomegalovirus infection. TCRdb re-derived calls from the reads in MiXCR, one entry per CDR3 protein. The sample lists roughly 200,000 distinct CDR3 sequences, nearly 9.5% seen once, with about 4.6% in the top ten. Sequenced sample: PBMCs. All receptors come from a human donor in good health (CMV status not recorded). Some clones in this sample may be carry-over from other donors' samples. The CDR3 runs from the conserved cysteine through the conserved F or W. D genes are given only for firm matches. Rows may omit the clone size; those that give it use once, few, many or a size class.

>few|NA|TRBJ2-5|TRBV20-1
CSASPPDSQETQYF
TGCAGTGCTAGTCCTCCGGACAGCCAAGAGACCCAGTACTTC
>NA|NA|TRBJ2-6|TRBV5-1
CASSPDGANVLTF
TGCGCCAGCAGCCCGGATGGGGCCAACGTCCTGACTTTC
>few|TRBD1|TRBJ1-1|TRBV6-4
CASSKYRGLKNTEAFF
TGTGCCAGCAGTAAATACAGGGGGCTGAAGAACACTGAAGCTTTCTTT
>many|NA|TRBJ2-3|TRBV12-3/TRBV12-4
CASSPTALNEQYF
TGTGCCAGCAGTCCGACAGCCCTGAATGAGCAGTATTTT
>NA|NA|TRBJ2-2|TRBV28
CASSQAGQTGELFF
TGTGCCAGCAGCCAGGCGGGACAGACCGGGGAGCTGTTTTTT
>many|NA|TRBJ1-4|TRBV7-2
CASSLESTTNEKLFF
TGTGCCAGCAGCTTGGAGTCAACAACTAATGAAAAACTGTTTTTT
>few|TRBD2|TRBJ2-7|TRBV4-3
CASSQEARTSGTEQYF
TGCGCCAGCAGCCAAGAGGCCAGGACTAGCGGGACCGAGCAGTACTTC
>many|NA|TRBJ2-3|TRBV7-2
CASSLYGGGSTDTQYF
TGTGCCAGCAGCTTATATGGGGGCGGTAGCACAGATACGCAGTATTTT
>NA|NA|TRBJ2-2|TRBV30
CAWRGPNTGELFF
TGTGCCTGGAGGGGGCCAAACACCGGGGAGCTGTTTTTT
>many|TRBD1|TRBJ1-5|TRBV7-2
CASSQDRAGQPQHF
TGTGCCAGCAGCCAGGACAGGGCAGGCCAGCCCCAGCATTTT
>many|TRBD1|TRBJ1-4|TRBV7-2
CASSLVDRGGEKLFF
TGTGCCAGCAGCTTAGTGGACAGGGGGGGTGAAAAACTGTTTTTT
>many|NA|TRBJ2-4|TRBV18
CASSAGAAKNIQYF
TGTGCCAGCTCCGCGGGCGCGGCCAAAAACATTCAGTACTTC
>NA|NA|TRBJ1-1|TRBV9
CASSVVWNTEAFF
TGTGCCAGCAGCGTAGTATGGAACACTGAAGCTTTCTTT
>many|NA|TRBJ1-1|TRBV28
CATERDEAFF
TGTGCCACCGAACGTGATGAAGCTTTCTTT
>many|NA|TRBJ2-2|TRBV12-3/TRBV12-4
CASSPRGAPRAGELFF
TGTGCCAGCTCGCCGAGGGGCGCCCCTCGGGCCGGGGAGCTGTTTTTT
>many|TRBD1|TRBJ1-4|TRBV7-2
CASSPGQGFEKLFF
TGTGCCAGCAGCCCCGGACAGGGTTTTGAAAAACTGTTTTTT
>NA|TRBD2|TRBJ2-1|TRBV7-9
CASSSGTSYNEQFF
TGTGCCAGCAGCTCAGGGACTAGCTACAATGAGCAGTTCTTC
>few|NA|TRBJ1-6|TRBV5-4
CASSQEVNSPLHF
TGTGCCAGCAGCCAAGAGGTGAATTCACCCCTCCACTTT
>many|NA|TRBJ1-1|TRBV7-6
CASSEGSNTEAFF
TGTGCCAGCAGCGAAGGGTCGAACACTGAAGCTTTCTTT
>NA|TRBD1|TRBJ1-2|TRBV29-1
CSVEAPGTVYGYTF
TGCAGCGTTGAAGCCCCCGGGACAGTTTATGGCTACACCTTC
>NA|TRBD2|TRBJ2-1|TRBV7-9
CASSATSGAYNEQFF
TGTGCCAGCAGCGCAACTAGCGGGGCTTACAATGAGCAGTTCTTC
>few|TRBD2|TRBJ2-1|TRBV9
CASSVAPGGLAGGRSFYNEQFF
TGTGCCAGCAGCGTGGCCCCTGGGGGGCTAGCGGGGGGGCGGTCCTTCTACAATGAGCAGTTCTTC